This T cell receptor (beta chain) was retrieved from a study of CD8+ T cells in alopecia areata. As concerns this clone: Its antigen is unidentified.

Trimming left V 1 base short and J 8 bases short, with 11 bases between. This CDR3 is built from 13 residues. From germline, CDR1 is SGHDT and CDR2 YYEEEE. As to treatment: oral pan-JAK inhibitor, 5-10 mg twice daily. RNA extraction and reverse transcription yielded cDNA as sequencing template. TCRdb's copy holds only in-frame clones and misses some; the assay was immunoSEQ multiplex PCR. The sample yields roughly 210,000 clones, 40% to 45% seen once. Study observations and caveats: It was observed that many expanded lesional clones persisted in scalp and blood during tofacitinib. The study found higher clonality in lesional than normal scalp, especially in alopecia totalis/universalis.

The source material was CD4+ T cells sorted from blood, sampled at roughly week 36, from a patient treated with tofacitinib. The clonotype was recovered from a human donor with alopecia areata. The genes are TRBV5-6 and TRBJ2-3, with unresolved D. The CDR3 region is CASSLPYTATQYF. The DNA of the CDR3 is TGTGCCAGCAGCTTGCCCTACACCGCTACGCAGTATTTT.